Listed below are T cell receptor beta chains from one sample, sequenced in a study of T cell clones after liver transplantation. Clones were sequenced by immunoSEQ multiplex PCR, and TCRdb holds only the in-frame ones, with some missing. The sample carries over 5,500 clones, roughly 74% recorded once. The material sequenced was CD8+ T cells from blood, taken before liver transplant. Receptor source: a human donor who received a liver transplant. Each CDR3 is given with its conserved first and last residue. The D gene is left open where the match is weak. Size is stated for part of the rows, as once, few or many counts, or as a class when the clone is expanded.

V	size	D	J	CDR3	DNA
TRBV13	-	-	TRBJ2-1	CASSLQGRPGLYNEQFF	TGTGCCAGCAGCTTACAGGGGCGCCCAGGATTATACAATGAGCAGTTCTTC
TRBV13	-	TRBD1	TRBJ2-3	CASSPSQGTGGDTQYF	TGTGCCAGCAGCCCATCCCAGGGGACAGGCGGGGATACGCAGTATTTT
TRBV23-1	-	-	TRBJ2-2	CASSPTTWVAGDVKTNTGELFF	TGCGCCAGCAGTCCCACCACTTGGGTTGCAGGGGACGTTAAAACGAACACCGGGGAGCTGTTTTTT
TRBV30	-	-	TRBJ2-6	CAWEPGPSSGANVLTF	TGTGCCTGGGAACCGGGACCGAGCTCTGGGGCCAACGTCCTGACTTTC
TRBV10-3	-	TRBD2	TRBJ2-5	CAISESLLAGEETQYF	TGTGCCATCAGTGAGTCTCTACTAGCGGGGGAAGAGACCCAGTACTTC
TRBV7-6	medium-sized	-	TRBJ2-3	CASSLSTDTQYF	TGTGCCAGCAGCTTGAGCACAGATACGCAGTATTTT
TRBV7-2	once	-	TRBJ2-7	CASSFDRAYEQYF	TGTGCCAGCAGCTTTGACCGAGCCTACGAGCAGTACTTC
TRBV27	-	TRBD2	TRBJ2-5	CASSTSGGSQETQYF	TGTGCCAGCAGTACTAGCGGGGGGTCCCAAGAGACCCAGTACTTC
TRBV4-2	-	TRBD2	TRBJ2-1	CASSPGLAGGNEQFF	TGTGCCAGCAGCCCGGGACTAGCGGGGGGGAATGAGCAGTTCTTC
TRBV13	-	-	TRBJ1-4	CASSLRGWVGNEKLFF	TGTGCCAGCAGCTTGAGGGGATGGGTCGGAAATGAAAAACTGTTTTTT
TRBV6-4	few	-	TRBJ1-1	CASSGPNTEAFF	TGTGCCAGCAGCGGGCCGAACACTGAAGCTTTCTTT
TRBV6-1	-	-	TRBJ2-3	CASSDPGNTQYF	TGTGCCAGCAGTGATCCGGGGAATACGCAGTATTTT
TRBV5-1	-	-	TRBJ1-4	CASSFEAGNNEKLFF	TGCGCCAGCAGCTTTGAGGCCGGGAATAATGAAAAACTGTTTTTT
TRBV27	-	TRBD1	TRBJ1-1	CASSPRQGASEAFF	TGTGCCAGCAGTCCCAGACAGGGGGCAAGTGAAGCTTTCTTT
TRBV6-5	-	-	TRBJ2-5	CASSYLLGPAQETQYF	TGTGCCAGCAGTTACCTTCTTGGACCGGCGCAAGAGACCCAGTACTTC
TRBV7-9	-	-	TRBJ2-1	CASSLMNNEQFF	TGTGCCAGCAGCCTGATGAACAATGAGCAGTTCTTC
TRBV5-6	-	TRBD1	TRBJ1-2	CASSLWGGTVYGYTF	TGTGCCAGCAGCCTCTGGGGAGGGACAGTATATGGCTACACCTTC
TRBV11-3	-	-	TRBJ2-1	CASSFEGINEQFF	TGTGCCAGCAGCTTTGAGGGCATCAATGAGCAGTTCTTC
TRBV14	-	-	TRBJ2-1	CASSPDRYNEQFF	TGTGCCAGCAGCCCGGACCGCTACAATGAGCAGTTCTTC
TRBV10-3	-	-	TRBJ2-5	CAISEEQQETQYF	TGTGCCATCAGTGAGGAACAGCAAGAGACCCAGTACTTC
TRBV30	-	-	TRBJ2-1	CAWRSRGGSYNEQFF	TGTGCCTGGAGGTCTAGGGGGGGCTCCTACAATGAGCAGTTCTTC
TRBV2	few	TRBD1	TRBJ1-2	CASSESPQGAYGYTF	TGTGCCAGCAGTGAATCACCACAGGGGGCCTATGGCTACACCTTC
TRBV10-1	-	-	TRBJ2-3	CANNPRTPKKSLDTQYF	TGCGCCAATAACCCCAGGACACCTAAAAAGAGTTTGGATACGCAGTATTTT
TRBV7-9	-	-	TRBJ2-7	CASSPPGNYEQYF	TGTGCCAGCAGCCCACCGGGGAACTACGAGCAGTACTTC
TRBV4-3	-	TRBD1	TRBJ1-1	CASSQVTGKNTEAFF	TGCGCCAGCAGCCAAGTGACAGGGAAGAACACTGAAGCTTTCTTT
TRBV12-5	-	TRBD1	TRBJ1-3	CASGLKRTGTYSGNTIYF	TGTGCTAGTGGTTTGAAGCGGACAGGAACTTACTCTGGAAACACCATATATTTT
TRBV4-1	-	TRBD1	TRBJ2-1	CASSQEGQGSSYNEQFF	TGCGCCAGCAGCCAGGAGGGACAGGGGAGCTCCTACAATGAGCAGTTCTTC
TRBV25-1	-	-	TRBJ1-1	CASSQQANTEAFF	TGTGCCAGCAGCCAACAGGCGAACACTGAAGCTTTCTTT
TRBV6-9	-	-	TRBJ1-2	CASSHEEFSRYGYTF	TGTGCCAGCAGCCACGAGGAATTCTCTCGCTATGGCTACACCTTC
TRBV14	once	-	TRBJ2-1	CASSQGLGKRSRDEQFF	TGTGCCAGCAGCCAGGGCCTCGGGAAGCGGTCTAGGGATGAGCAGTTCTTC
TRBV7-9	-	-	TRBJ2-7	CASSLGSGAGEYEQYF	TGTGCCAGCAGCTTAGGGTCGGGGGCTGGTGAGTACGAGCAGTACTTC
TRBV10-3	-	TRBD1	TRBJ2-3	CAISESGQGITDTQYF	TGTGCCATCAGTGAGTCTGGACAGGGGATAACAGATACGCAGTATTTT
TRBV6-5	-	-	TRBJ1-2	CASTVQGGRGGYTF	TGTGCCAGCACCGTACAAGGAGGGAGAGGTGGCTACACCTTC
TRBV7-6	few	-	TRBJ2-2	CASSSPLMGTNTGELFF	TGTGCCAGCAGCTCTCCCCTGATGGGAACGAACACCGGGGAGCTGTTTTTT
TRBV5-1	-	TRBD1	TRBJ1-1	CASSSGQGASNTEAFF	TGCGCCAGCAGCTCCGGTCAGGGGGCCTCGAACACTGAAGCTTTCTTT
TRBV4-1	-	TRBD1	TRBJ2-2	CASTWTGEGGELFF	TGCGCCAGCACTTGGACAGGGGAGGGCGGGGAGCTGTTTTTT
TRBV10-1	once	-	TRBJ2-5	CASSEFGAGGKETQYF	TGCGCCAGCAGTGAGTTCGGTGCAGGTGGGAAAGAGACCCAGTACTTC
TRBV27	-	-	TRBJ2-1	CASSPILGSVYNEQFF	TGTGCCAGCAGTCCGATCCTGGGGTCAGTGTACAATGAGCAGTTCTTC
TRBV2	-	TRBD1	TRBJ1-2	CASSVGQGNYGYTF	TGTGCCAGCAGCGTGGGACAGGGAAACTATGGCTACACCTTC
TRBV28	-	-	TRBJ1-1	CASSADPGTSNTEAFF	TGTGCCAGCAGCGCAGACCCGGGGACATCGAACACTGAAGCTTTCTTT
TRBV10-3	-	-	TRBJ1-2	CAISESGSGYGYTF	TGTGCCATCAGTGAGTCGGGCAGTGGCTATGGCTACACCTTC
TRBV5-6	few	TRBD1	TRBJ1-2	CASSFGTGGRDGYTF	TGTGCCAGCAGCTTTGGGACAGGGGGCAGGGATGGCTACACCTTC
TRBV27	-	-	TRBJ1-5	CASSQGVGRGNQPQHF	TGTGCCAGCAGTCAAGGTGTCGGCAGGGGCAATCAGCCCCAGCATTTT
TRBV6-5	-	-	TRBJ2-3	CASSRGFTDTQYF	TGTGCCAGCAGCCGGGGTTTCACAGATACGCAGTATTTT
TRBV6-1	-	-	TRBJ2-3	CASSADGLPHTDTQYF	TGTGCCAGCAGTGCCGATGGACTCCCACACACAGATACGCAGTATTTT
TRBV7-9	-	-	TRBJ1-1	CASQDPPRPKAFF	TGTGCCAGCCAAGACCCCCCGAGACCCAAAGCTTTCTTT
TRBV19	medium-sized	-	TRBJ2-1	CASSISLAVYNEQFF	TGTGCCAGTAGTATATCGTTAGCGGTTTACAATGAGCAGTTCTTC
TRBV27	few	-	TRBJ1-1	CASSLGSGTEAFF	TGTGCCAGCAGCTTGGGTTCAGGAACTGAAGCTTTCTTT
TRBV6-5	-	TRBD1	TRBJ2-1	CASSLGQAYNEQFF	TGTGCCAGCAGTTTGGGACAGGCCTACAATGAGCAGTTCTTC
TRBV6-6	-	TRBD2	TRBJ2-7	CASRASGGPSQYEQYF	TGTGCCAGCAGAGCTAGCGGGGGGCCCTCTCAGTACGAGCAGTACTTC
TRBV14	-	-	TRBJ1-6	CASSQVGQLSPLHF	TGTGCCAGCAGCCAAGTCGGTCAGCTATCACCCCTCCACTTT
TRBV5-6	-	-	TRBJ1-1	CASSLVDTEAFF	TGTGCCAGCAGCTTGGTGGACACTGAAGCTTTCTTT
TRBV6-1	-	TRBD2	TRBJ2-2	CASSGLAGNTGELFF	TGTGCCAGCAGTGGACTAGCGGGGAACACCGGGGAGCTGTTTTTT
TRBV9	-	-	TRBJ1-5	CASSVGTDPGQPQHF	TGTGCCAGCAGCGTCGGGACCGACCCAGGCCAGCCCCAGCATTTT
TRBV14	few	-	TRBJ2-1	CASSLYQDGNEQFF	TGTGCCAGCAGCCTATACCAGGACGGCAATGAGCAGTTCTTC
TRBV7-9	-	TRBD2	TRBJ2-1	CASSARGLAVNEQFF	TGTGCCAGCAGCGCGCGGGGACTAGCGGTCAATGAGCAGTTCTTC
TRBV23-1	-	-	TRBJ1-1	CASSLRASGTEAFF	TGCGCCAGCAGTCTCAGAGCCTCTGGCACTGAAGCTTTCTTT
TRBV5-4	few	TRBD2	TRBJ2-1	CASSFFGGGPHEQFF	TGTGCCAGCAGCTTTTTCGGGGGGGGGCCACATGAGCAGTTCTTC